Reported below is one TCR beta chain. The CDR3 loop spans 15 amino acids. J lost 0 bases, V lost 7 bases, and 5 bases had no gene match. Germline V gene lookup returns CDR1 MDHEN and CDR2 SYDVKM. TCRdb ran MiXCR on the RT-PCR reads and lists one entry per CDR3 protein. Of approximately 720,000 distinct CDR3 sequences in the sample, 14% were seen once. The chain has TRBV28 and TRBJ2-1; 8 bases match TRBD1. Material for sequencing was memory CD4+ T cells from blood. The sequence derives from a female donor in good health, serving as a healthy control. CDR3 sequence (DNA): TGTGCCAGCACCGCCGACAGGGGCTCCTACAATGAGCAGTTCTTC. Protein: CASTADRGSYNEQFF.